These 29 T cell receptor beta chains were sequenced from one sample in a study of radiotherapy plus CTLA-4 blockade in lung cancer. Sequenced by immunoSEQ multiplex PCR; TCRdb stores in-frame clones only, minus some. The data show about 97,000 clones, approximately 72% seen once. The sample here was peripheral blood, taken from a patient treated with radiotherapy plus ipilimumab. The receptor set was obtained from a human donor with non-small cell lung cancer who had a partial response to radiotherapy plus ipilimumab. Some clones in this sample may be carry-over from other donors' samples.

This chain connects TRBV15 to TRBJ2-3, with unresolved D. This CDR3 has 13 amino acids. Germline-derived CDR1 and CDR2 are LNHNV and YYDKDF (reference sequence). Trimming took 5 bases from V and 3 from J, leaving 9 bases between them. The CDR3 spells CATSAPQTDTQYF. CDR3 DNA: TGTGCCACCAGCGCTCCCCAGACAGATACGCAGTATTTT.

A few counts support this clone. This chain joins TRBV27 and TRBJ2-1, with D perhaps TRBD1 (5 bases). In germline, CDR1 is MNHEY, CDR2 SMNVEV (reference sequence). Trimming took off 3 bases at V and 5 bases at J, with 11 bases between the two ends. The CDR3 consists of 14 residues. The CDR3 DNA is TGTGCCAGCAGTTTGGGCAGGGCCAACAATGAGCAGTTCTTC. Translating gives CASSLGRANNEQFF.

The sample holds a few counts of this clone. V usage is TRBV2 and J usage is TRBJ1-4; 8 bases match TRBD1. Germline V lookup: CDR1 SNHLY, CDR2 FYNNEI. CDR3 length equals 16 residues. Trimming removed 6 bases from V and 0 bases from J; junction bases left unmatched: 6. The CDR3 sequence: CASRSDRGATNEKLFF. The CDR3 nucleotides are TGTGCCAGCAGATCAGACAGGGGAGCAACTAATGAAAAACTGTTTTTT.

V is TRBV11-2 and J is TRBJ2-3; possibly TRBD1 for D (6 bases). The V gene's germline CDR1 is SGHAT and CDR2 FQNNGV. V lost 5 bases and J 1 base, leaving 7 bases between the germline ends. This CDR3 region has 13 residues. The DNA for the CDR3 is TGTGCCAGCAGCAGGACAGGCACAGATACGCAGTATTTT. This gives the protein CASSRTGTDTQYF.

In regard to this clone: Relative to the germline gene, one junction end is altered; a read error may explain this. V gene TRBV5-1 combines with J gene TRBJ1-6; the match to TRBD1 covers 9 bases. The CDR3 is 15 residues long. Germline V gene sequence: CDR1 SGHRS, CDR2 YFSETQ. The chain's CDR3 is CASSLGTGRNSPLHF. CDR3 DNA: TGCGCCAGCAGTTTGGGGACAGGGAGGAATTCACCCCTCCACTTT.

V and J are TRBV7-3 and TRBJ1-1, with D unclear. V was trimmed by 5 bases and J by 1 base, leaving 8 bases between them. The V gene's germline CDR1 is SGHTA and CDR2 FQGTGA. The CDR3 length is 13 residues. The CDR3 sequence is CASSAVQNTEAFF. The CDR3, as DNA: TGTGCCAGCAGCGCCGTACAGAACACTGAAGCTTTCTTT.

CDR3 amino acids: CASLTSGPYNEQFF. The CDR3 region has the DNA TGTGCCAGTCTGACTAGCGGTCCCTACAATGAGCAGTTCTTC. The V gene is TRBV6-1, the J gene TRBJ2-1, with 9 bases matching TRBD2. The V gene end was trimmed by 9 bases and the J gene end by 2 bases; junction bases not matched to a gene: 5. This CDR3 is built from 14 residues. The germline gives CDR1 MNHNS, CDR2 SASEGT.

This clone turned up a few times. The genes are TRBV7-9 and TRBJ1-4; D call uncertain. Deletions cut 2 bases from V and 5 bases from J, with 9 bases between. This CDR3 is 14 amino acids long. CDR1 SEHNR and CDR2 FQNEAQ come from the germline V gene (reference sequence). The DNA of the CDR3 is TGTGCCAGCAGCTTAACTGCGGGGAATGAAAAACTGTTTTTT. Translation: CASSLTAGNEKLFF.

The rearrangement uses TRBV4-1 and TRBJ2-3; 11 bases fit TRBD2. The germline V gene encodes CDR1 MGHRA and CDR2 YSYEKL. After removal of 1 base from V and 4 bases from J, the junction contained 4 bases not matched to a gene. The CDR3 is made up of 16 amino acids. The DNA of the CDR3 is TGCGCCAGCAGCCAAGTAGCGGGAGGGCTCGCAGATACGCAGTATTTT. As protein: CASSQVAGGLADTQYF.

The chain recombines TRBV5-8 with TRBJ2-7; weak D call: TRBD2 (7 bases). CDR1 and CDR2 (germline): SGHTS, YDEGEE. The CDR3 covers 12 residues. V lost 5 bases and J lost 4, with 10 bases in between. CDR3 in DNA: TGTGCCAGCAGGGGAGGGGGATACGAGCAGTACTTC. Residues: CASRGGGYEQYF.

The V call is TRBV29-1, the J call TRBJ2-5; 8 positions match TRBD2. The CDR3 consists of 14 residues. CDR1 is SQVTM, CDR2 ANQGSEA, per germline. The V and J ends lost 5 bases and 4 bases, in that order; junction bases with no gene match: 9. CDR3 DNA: TGCAGCGTTCCCCACCGGGGGGGTTCAGAGACCCAGTACTTC. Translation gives CSVPHRGGSETQYF.

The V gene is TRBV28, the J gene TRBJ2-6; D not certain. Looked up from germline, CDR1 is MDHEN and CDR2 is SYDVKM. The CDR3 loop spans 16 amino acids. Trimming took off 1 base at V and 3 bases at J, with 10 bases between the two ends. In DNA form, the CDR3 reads TGTGCCAGCAGTTTATCACCTGGGCTTGGGGCCAACGTCCTGACTTTC. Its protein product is CASSLSPGLGANVLTF. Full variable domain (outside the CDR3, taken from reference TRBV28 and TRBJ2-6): DVKVTQSSRYLVKRTGEKVFLECVQDMDHENMFWYRQDPGLGLRLIYFSYDVKMKEKGDIPEGYSVSREKKERFSLILESASTNQTSMYLCASSLSPGLGANVLTFGAGSRLTVL.

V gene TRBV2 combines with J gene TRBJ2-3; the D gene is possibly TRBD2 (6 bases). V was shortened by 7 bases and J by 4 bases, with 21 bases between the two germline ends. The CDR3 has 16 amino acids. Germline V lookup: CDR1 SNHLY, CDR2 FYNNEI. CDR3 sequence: CASTGGIQIMADTQYF. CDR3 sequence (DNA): TGTGCCAGCACAGGAGGGATTCAAATAATGGCAGATACGCAGTATTTT.

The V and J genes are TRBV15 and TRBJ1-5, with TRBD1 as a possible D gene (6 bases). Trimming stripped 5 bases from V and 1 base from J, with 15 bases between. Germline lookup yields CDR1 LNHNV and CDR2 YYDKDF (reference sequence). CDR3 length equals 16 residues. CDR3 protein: CATSGGRQGSNQPQHF. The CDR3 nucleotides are TGTGCCACCAGCGGGGGCCGCCAAGGGAGCAATCAGCCCCAGCATTTT.

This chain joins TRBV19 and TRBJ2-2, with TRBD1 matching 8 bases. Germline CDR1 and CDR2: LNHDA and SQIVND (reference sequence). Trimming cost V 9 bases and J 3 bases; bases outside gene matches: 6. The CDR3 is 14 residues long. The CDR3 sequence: CASRQGADTGELFF. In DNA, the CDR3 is TGTGCCAGCCGTCAGGGGGCGGACACCGGGGAGCTGTTTTTT.

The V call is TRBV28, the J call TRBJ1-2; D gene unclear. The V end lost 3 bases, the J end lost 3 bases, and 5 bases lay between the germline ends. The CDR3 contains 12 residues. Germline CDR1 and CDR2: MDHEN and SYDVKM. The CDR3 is CASSFSDYGYTF. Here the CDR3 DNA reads TGTGCCAGCAGTTTTTCAGACTATGGCTACACCTTC.

In nucleotides, the CDR3 is TGTGCCAGCAGCCACGGGTACTCTGGGGCCAACGTCCTGACTTTC. Amino acid sequence: CASSHGYSGANVLTF. The chain carries TRBV14 and TRBJ2-6; D not resolved. Trimming shortened V by 3 bases and J by 0 bases, and 6 bases separated the two germline ends. This CDR3 has 15 residues. The germline V gene encodes CDR1 SGHDN and CDR2 FVKESK. Variable domain in full (rest from reference TRBV14 and TRBJ2-6): EAGVTQFPSHSVIEKGQTVTLRCDPISGHDNLYWYRRVMGKEIKFLLHFVKESKQDESGMPNNRFLAERTGGTYSTLKVQPAELEDSGVYFCASSHGYSGANVLTFGAGSRLTVL.

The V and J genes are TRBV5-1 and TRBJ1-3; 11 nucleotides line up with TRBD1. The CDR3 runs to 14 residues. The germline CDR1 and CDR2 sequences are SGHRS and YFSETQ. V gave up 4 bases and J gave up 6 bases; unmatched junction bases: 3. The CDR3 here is CASSRDRGENTIYF. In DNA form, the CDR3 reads TGCGCCAGCAGCAGGGACAGGGGGGAAAACACCATATATTTT.

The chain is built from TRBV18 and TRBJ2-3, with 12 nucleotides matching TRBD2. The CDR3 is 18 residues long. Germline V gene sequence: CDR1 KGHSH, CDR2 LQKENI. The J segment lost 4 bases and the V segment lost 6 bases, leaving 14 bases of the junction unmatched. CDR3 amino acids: CASSPGLAGREAADTQYF. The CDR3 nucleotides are TGTGCCAGCTCCCCCGGACTAGCGGGGAGGGAGGCCGCAGATACGCAGTATTTT.

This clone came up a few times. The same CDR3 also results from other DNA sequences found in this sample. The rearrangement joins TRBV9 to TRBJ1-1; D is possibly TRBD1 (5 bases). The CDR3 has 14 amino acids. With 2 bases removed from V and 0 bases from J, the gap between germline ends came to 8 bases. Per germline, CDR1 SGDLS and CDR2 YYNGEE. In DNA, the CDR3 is TGTGCCAGCAGCGTTGGAGGGGTGAACACTGAAGCTTTCTTT. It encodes CASSVGGVNTEAFF.

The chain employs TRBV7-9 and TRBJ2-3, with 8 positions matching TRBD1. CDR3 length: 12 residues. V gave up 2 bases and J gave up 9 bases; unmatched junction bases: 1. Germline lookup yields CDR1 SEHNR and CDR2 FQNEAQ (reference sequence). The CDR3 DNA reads TGTGCCAGCAGCTTAACAGGGGGGACGCAGTATTTT. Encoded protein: CASSLTGGTQYF. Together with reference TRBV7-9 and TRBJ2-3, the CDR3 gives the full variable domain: DTGVSQNPRHKITKRGQNVTFRCDPISEHNRLYWYRQTLGQGPEFLTYFQNEAQLEKSRLLSDRFSAERPKGSFSTLEIQRTEQGDSAMYLCASSLTGGTQYFGPGTRLTVL.

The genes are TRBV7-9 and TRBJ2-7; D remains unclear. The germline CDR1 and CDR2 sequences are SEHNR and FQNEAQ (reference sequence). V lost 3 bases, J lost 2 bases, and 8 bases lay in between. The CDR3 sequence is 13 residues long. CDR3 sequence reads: CASSLFETYEQYF. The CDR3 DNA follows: TGTGCCAGCAGCTTGTTCGAGACCTACGAGCAGTACTTC.

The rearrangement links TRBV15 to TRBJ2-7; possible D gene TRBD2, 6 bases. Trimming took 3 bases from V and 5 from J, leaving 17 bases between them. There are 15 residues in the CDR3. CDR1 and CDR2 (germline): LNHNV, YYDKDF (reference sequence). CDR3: CATSRGGEPRNEQYF. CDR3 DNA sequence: TGTGCCACCAGCAGGGGCGGGGAGCCTCGGAACGAGCAGTACTTC.

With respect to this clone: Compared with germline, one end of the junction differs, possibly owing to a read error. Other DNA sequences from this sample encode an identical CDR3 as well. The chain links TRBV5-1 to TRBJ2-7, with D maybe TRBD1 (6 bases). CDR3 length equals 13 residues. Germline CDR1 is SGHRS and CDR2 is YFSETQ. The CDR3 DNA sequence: TGTGCCAGCGATTCCGGGACATCCTACGAGCAGTACTTC. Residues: CASDSGTSYEQYF.

As DNA, the CDR3 is TGTGCCAGCAGTTCCGGACTGTATAATTCACCCCTCCACTTT. This codes for CASSSGLYNSPLHF. This chain connects TRBV27 to TRBJ1-6; D is unclear. V gave up 4 bases and J gave up 4 bases, with 8 bases separating them. Germline V lookup: CDR1 MNHEY, CDR2 SMNVEV (reference sequence). This CDR3 is built from 14 residues.

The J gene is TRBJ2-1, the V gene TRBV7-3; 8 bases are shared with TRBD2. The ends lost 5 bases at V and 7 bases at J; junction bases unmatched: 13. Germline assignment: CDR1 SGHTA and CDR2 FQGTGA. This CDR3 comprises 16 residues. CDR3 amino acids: CASSLLGGAGVNEQFF. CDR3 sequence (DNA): TGTGCCAGCAGCCTGCTCGGGGGGGCCGGAGTGAATGAGCAGTTCTTC.

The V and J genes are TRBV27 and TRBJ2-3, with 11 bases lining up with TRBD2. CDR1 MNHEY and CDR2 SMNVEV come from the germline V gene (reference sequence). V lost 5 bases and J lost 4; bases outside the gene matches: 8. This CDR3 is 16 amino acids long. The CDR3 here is CASSPLSGGGADTQYF. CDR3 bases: TGTGCCAGCAGTCCCCTTAGCGGGGGGGGCGCAGATACGCAGTATTTT.

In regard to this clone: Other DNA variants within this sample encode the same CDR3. CDR3 coding DNA: TGTGCCAGCAGTTCCTCAGGGCAGCCCCAGCATTTT. This gives the protein CASSSSGQPQHF. V gene TRBV28 combines with J gene TRBJ1-5; D might be TRBD1 (5 bases). The CDR3 spans 12 residues. Germline V gene data show CDR1 as MDHEN and CDR2 as SYDVKM. The V end lost 4 bases, the J end lost 7 bases, and 8 bases lay between the germline ends. The entire variable domain, with the rest obtained from reference TRBV28 and TRBJ1-5, is as follows: DVKVTQSSRYLVKRTGEKVFLECVQDMDHENMFWYRQDPGLGLRLIYFSYDVKMKEKGDIPEGYSVSREKKERFSLILESASTNQTSMYLCASSSSGQPQHFGDGTRLSIL.

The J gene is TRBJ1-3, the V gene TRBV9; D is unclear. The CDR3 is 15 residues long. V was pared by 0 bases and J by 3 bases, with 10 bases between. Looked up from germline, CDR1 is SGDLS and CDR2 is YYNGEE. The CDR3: CASSVAEGNGNTIYF. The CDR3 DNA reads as TGTGCCAGCAGCGTAGCTGAGGGAAATGGAAACACCATATATTTT. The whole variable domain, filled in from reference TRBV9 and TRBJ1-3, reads DSGVTQTPKHLITATGQRVTLRCSPRSGDLSVYWYQQSLDQGLQFLIQYYNGEERAKGNILERFSAQQFPDLHSELNLSSLELGDSALYFCASSVAEGNGNTIYFGEGSWLTVV.